These T cell receptor beta chains were read from a single sample in a study of radiation and T cells in renal cell carcinoma. TCRdb's table, derived via immunoSEQ multiplex PCR, lists solely in-frame clones and lacks some. The sample contains about 50,000 clones, roughly 83% of which appear only once. The sample in question was blood, obtained from a patient whose treatment included radiotherapy and nephrectomy. These receptors originate from an older woman with renal cell carcinoma. The CDR3 runs from the conserved cysteine through the conserved F or W. The D gene is left open where the match is weak. Part of the rows lack a size; the others show once, few, many or a class for expanded clones.

>.|TRBJ2-1|TRBV12-2|.
TGTGCAAGTCGCTTACCGGGACTAGCGGGCTGTGAGCAGTTCTTC
CASRLPGLAGCEQFF
>TRBD1|TRBJ2-1|TRBV18|.
TGTGCCAGCTCACCAACAGGGGATGAGCAGTTCTTC
CASSPTGDEQFF
>.|TRBJ2-1|TRBV11-3|.
TGTGCCAGCAGCTTAGCGGGGGCTTACAATGAGCAGTTCTTC
CASSLAGAYNEQFF
>TRBD1|TRBJ2-7|TRBV9|.
TGTGCCAGCAGCCCAGGGGGCCGGCGTCCGTACGAGCAGTACTTC
CASSPGGRRPYEQYF
>.|TRBJ1-3|TRBV7-6|.
TGTGCCAGCAGCTTAGCAACAGGGAGAAACACCATATATTTT
CASSLATGRNTIYF
>.|TRBJ1-5|TRBV6-5|.
TGTGCCAGCAGTTACTCTAGCAATCAGCCCCAGCATTTT
CASSYSSNQPQHF
>.|TRBJ2-7|TRBV14|.
TGTGCCAGCAGCCAAGATGAGGCCCTGCCCTACGAGCAGTACTTC
CASSQDEALPYEQYF
>TRBD2|TRBJ2-5|TRBV7-2|.
TGTGCCAGCAGCTCACAAACGACTAGCGGGGGGGCCTCCCAGTACTTC
CASSSQTTSGGASQYF
>.|TRBJ1-2|TRBV5-6|.
TGTGCCAGCAGCTTGGCCGGCAACAACTATGGCTACACCTTC
CASSLAGNNYGYTF
>.|TRBJ1-2|TRBV6-5|.
TGTGCCAGCAGTTACTCGAGAGGATCCGGCTACACCTTC
CASSYSRGSGYTF
>.|TRBJ2-1|TRBV30|.
TGTGCCTGGAGTACTGAATGGGGGTATTCAACGTTAAGCTCCTACAATGAGCAGTTCTTC
CAWSTEWGYSTLSSYNEQFF
>.|TRBJ2-7|TRBV7-2|.
TGTGCCAGCAGCTTAGCCCAGGGGAGCGAGCAGTACTTC
CASSLAQGSEQYF
>.|TRBJ2-6|TRBV5-5|.
TGTGCCAGCAGCGGAGACAGGACCTCTGGGGCCAACGTCCTGACTTTC
CASSGDRTSGANVLTF
>TRBD1|TRBJ1-3|TRBV7-6|.
TGTGCCAGCAGCCGTAATGGGGACAGCTCTGGAAACACCATATATTTT
CASSRNGDSSGNTIYF
>TRBD1|TRBJ1-1|TRBV6-1|few
TGTGCCAGCAGTGAAGCTGGGAACAGGGGGACTGAAGCTTTCTTT
CASSEAGNRGTEAFF
>.|TRBJ2-1|TRBV6-1|.
TGTGCCAGCAGGGCTCCGGGGTCCAATGAGCAGTTCTTC
CASRAPGSNEQFF
>.|TRBJ2-5|TRBV19|.
TGTGCCAGTAGTTCAGGGTCAGCGGAAGAGACCCAGTACTTC
CASSSGSAEETQYF
>TRBD2|TRBJ2-5|TRBV7-9|few
TGTGCCAGCAGTCCGCCCAGGACTAGCGGGGGGGCCCGTTACTTC
CASSPPRTSGGARYF
>.|TRBJ1-6|TRBV5-5|.
TGTGCCAGCAGCCCGGCGCGGGTCAGCTCCTATAATTCACCCCTCCACTTT
CASSPARVSSYNSPLHF
>TRBD2|TRBJ2-5|TRBV5-4|.
TGTGCCAGCAGCTTGGGGTTAGCGGGAGGGGGACAAGAGACCCAGTACTTC
CASSLGLAGGGQETQYF
>.|TRBJ2-2|TRBV10-3|.
TGTGCCATCAGTGGGGCTGGGATGGGTGACACCGGGGAGCTGTTTTTT
CAISGAGMGDTGELFF
>TRBD2|TRBJ2-3|TRBV10-1|.
TGCGCCAGCAGTGAGTCAGGAGAGACTAGCGGGGGGGCCGGGTTCACAGATACGCAGTATTTT
CASSESGETSGGAGFTDTQYF
>.|TRBJ2-3|TRBV2|.
TGTGCCAGCAGTGAAGGTCGGACTACTCGGGGGCTCACAGATACGCAGTATTTT
CASSEGRTTRGLTDTQYF
>.|TRBJ1-2|TRBV30|.
TGTGCCTGGGGGGGCTATGGCTACACCTTC
CAWGGYGYTF
>TRBD1|TRBJ2-7|TRBV5-4|.
TGTGCCAGCAGCTGGGGGACAGGGGCCGAGGCGGAGCAGTACTTC
CASSWGTGAEAEQYF
>.|TRBJ1-1|TRBV10-3|.
TGTGCCATCAGTGAGTCCGGTCGGGCAGGGAACACTGAAGCTTTCTTT
CAISESGRAGNTEAFF
>.|TRBJ2-2|TRBV4-1|.
TGCGCCAGCAGCCACCGACAGAACACCGGGGAGCTGTTTTTT
CASSHRQNTGELFF
>TRBD2|TRBJ2-1|TRBV9|.
TGTGCCAGCAGCGTAGGACTAGCGGGAGGGAATGAGCAGTTCTTC
CASSVGLAGGNEQFF
>TRBD2|TRBJ2-1|TRBV7-8|.
TGTGCCAGCAGCCATACTAGCGGGAGTGAGCAGTTCTTC
CASSHTSGSEQFF
>.|TRBJ2-3|TRBV7-8|.
TGTGCCAGCAGTTTCGAACCGGGACCGACGATGGGTACGCAGTATTTT
CASSFEPGPTMGTQYF
>.|TRBJ2-1|TRBV6-6|.
TGTGCCAGCAGATACTGGAGGAGCTCCTACAATGAGCAGTTCTTC
CASRYWRSSYNEQFF
>.|TRBJ1-5|TRBV5-1|few
TGCGCCAGCAGCCCCTGGGACTTATCGGGCCCTCAGCATTTT
CASSPWDLSGPQHF
>.|TRBJ1-2|TRBV6-1|few
TGTGCCAGCAGTGACAACTATGGCTACACCTTC
CASSDNYGYTF
>TRBD2|TRBJ2-7|TRBV7-6|.
TGTGCCAGCACCCCATCGGGACTAGCGGGAGGCGAGCAGTACTTC
CASTPSGLAGGEQYF
>.|TRBJ1-4|TRBV19|.
TGTGCCAGTAGCATCCAGGGAGTGGAGAATGAAAAACTGTTTTTT
CASSIQGVENEKLFF
>TRBD1|TRBJ1-2|TRBV5-1|.
TGCGCCAGCAGCCCCGGGACAGGATTGAATAGCTATGGCTACACCTTC
CASSPGTGLNSYGYTF
>.|TRBJ2-7|TRBV7-9|.
TGTGCCAGCAGCTTATCCTCCTACGAGCAGTACTTC
CASSLSSYEQYF
>.|TRBJ2-5|TRBV7-8|.
TGTGCCAGCAGCGAGTCGGACTTATGGGAGACCCAGTACTTC
CASSESDLWETQYF
>.|TRBJ2-2|TRBV6-6|.
TGTGCCAGCAGCCAGGCAGCCTTCACCGGGGAGCTGTTTTTT
CASSQAAFTGELFF
>TRBD2|TRBJ2-1|TRBV27|.
TGTGCCAGCAGTACGTGGAGCGGGAACAGTAAGAATGAGCAGTTCTTC
CASSTWSGNSKNEQFF
>.|TRBJ1-6|TRBV19|few
TGTGCCACCCGTACGCCGATTGATAATTCACCCCTCCACTTT
CATRTPIDNSPLHF
>.|TRBJ2-7|TRBV7-9|.
TGTGCCAGCCGGGGGTATAGCACCTACGAGCAGTACTTC
CASRGYSTYEQYF
>TRBD1|TRBJ1-1|TRBV5-1|.
TGCGCCAGCAGCCGCGGACAGGGCGAGACTGAAGCTTTCTTT
CASSRGQGETEAFF
>.|TRBJ1-2|TRBV7-9|once
TGTGCCAGCAGCTTAGAGTCGTCTTCCCCCTATGGCTACACCTTC
CASSLESSSPYGYTF
>TRBD2|TRBJ2-7|TRBV4-1|.
TGCGCCAGCAGCCCTGGGTTAGCGGGAGTATACGAGCAGTACTTC
CASSPGLAGVYEQYF
>TRBD1|TRBJ1-2|TRBV5-1|.
TGCGCCAGCAGCCAGGGACAGGGTGAGGGCTACACCTTC
CASSQGQGEGYTF
>.|TRBJ2-7|TRBV11-2|.
TGTGCCAGCAGCTTAGATCCAGCCACCTACGAGCAGTACTTC
CASSLDPATYEQYF
>TRBD2|TRBJ2-3|TRBV7-7|.
TGTGCCAGCAGCCCCAGCGGGGGGCTGGTTACAGATACGCAGTATTTT
CASSPSGGLVTDTQYF
>TRBD1|TRBJ1-4|TRBV10-2|.
TGCGCCAGCAGTGTCCCCGGGACAGGGAATGAAAAACTGTTTTTT
CASSVPGTGNEKLFF
>TRBD1|TRBJ1-5|TRBV6-5|.
TGTGCCAGCAGTTACGGGACAGGCGGAAATCAGCCCCAGCATTTT
CASSYGTGGNQPQHF
>.|TRBJ2-1|TRBV5-1|few
TGCGCCAGCAGCTTGGGGGCAGGTTCGGAGAATGAGCAGTTCTTC
CASSLGAGSENEQFF
>TRBD2|TRBJ2-3|TRBV6-1|few
TGTGCCAGCGGTCTAGCGGGCACAGATACGCAGTATTTT
CASGLAGTDTQYF
>.|TRBJ2-1|TRBV4-2|.
TGTGCCAGCAGCCAAGACAGGGTTGATGAGCAGTTCTTC
CASSQDRVDEQFF
>.|TRBJ1-3|TRBV7-8|.
TGTGCCAGCAGCGCACAGGGTTCTGGAAACACCATATATTTT
CASSAQGSGNTIYF
>.|TRBJ1-6|TRBV5-1|.
TGCGCCAGCAGCCTGCAGAGGGATAATTCACCCCTCCACTTT
CASSLQRDNSPLHF